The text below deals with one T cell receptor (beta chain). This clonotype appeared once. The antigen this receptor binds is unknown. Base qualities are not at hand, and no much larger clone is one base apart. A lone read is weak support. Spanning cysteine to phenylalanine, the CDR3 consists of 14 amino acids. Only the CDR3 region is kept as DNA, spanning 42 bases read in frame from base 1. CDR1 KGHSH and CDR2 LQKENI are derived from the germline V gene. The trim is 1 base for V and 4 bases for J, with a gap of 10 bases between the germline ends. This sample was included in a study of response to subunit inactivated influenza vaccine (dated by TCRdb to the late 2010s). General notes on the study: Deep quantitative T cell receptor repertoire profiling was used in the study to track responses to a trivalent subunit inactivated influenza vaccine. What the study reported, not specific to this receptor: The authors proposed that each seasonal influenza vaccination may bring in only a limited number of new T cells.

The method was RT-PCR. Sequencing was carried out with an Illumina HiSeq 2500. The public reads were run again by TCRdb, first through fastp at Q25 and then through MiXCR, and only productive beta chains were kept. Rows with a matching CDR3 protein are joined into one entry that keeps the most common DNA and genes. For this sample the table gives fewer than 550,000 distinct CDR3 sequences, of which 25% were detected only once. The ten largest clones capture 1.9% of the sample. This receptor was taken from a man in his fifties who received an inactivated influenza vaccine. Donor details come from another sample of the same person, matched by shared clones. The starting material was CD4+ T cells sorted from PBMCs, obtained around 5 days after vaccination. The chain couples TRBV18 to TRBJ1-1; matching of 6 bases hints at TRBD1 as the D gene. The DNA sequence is TGTGCCAGCTCACCACAGGGGGAGAGCACTGAAGCTTTCTTT. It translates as CASSPQGESTEAFF.